This T cell receptor (beta chain) came from a study of coeliac disease. The wider study: Each coeliac patient was active, refractory type I, or diet-controlled.

One frozen 500,000-cell aliquot per fraction was sequenced. This clone has only a few counts. Its cognate antigen is unknown. General observations from the study: In active celiac disease, intraepithelial and lamina propria TRB and TRG repertoires were less clonal than controls. Lamina propria and intraepithelial cell fractions may contain each other's cells.

Some clones are missing from TCRdb's copy, which holds only in-frame ones; the method was immunoSEQ multiplex PCR. Here the sample spans several thousand clones, more than 55% being singletons. Germline loops: CDR1 MGHDK, CDR2 SYGVNS. V trimming: 2 bases; J trimming: 6 bases; junction bases outside the gene matches: 2. The CDR3 is 14 residues long. V and J are TRBV25-1 and TRBJ1-5; TRBD1 matches 9 bases. The sequenced material came from intraepithelial lymphocytes from the gut. The clonotype was recovered from a woman aged 55-70 years with celiac disease. DNA for the CDR3: TGTGCCAGCAGTGAAGGACAGGGGATTCAGCCCCAGCATTTT. This sequence encodes CASSEGQGIQPQHF.